There are a few counts of the clone carrying this T cell receptor beta chain. This entry belongs to a study of T cells after yellow fever vaccination. TCRdb reprocessed the 5' RACE reads with MiXCR, giving one entry per CDR3 protein. The top ten hold more than 0.6% of the sample, which has more than 110,000 distinct CDR3 sequences, just over 6.5% seen once. Trimming took off 3 bases at V and 9 bases at J, with 16 bases between the two ends. The length of the CDR3 is 15 residues. Germline V lookup: CDR1 SGHTS, CDR2 YDEGEE. The chain is built from TRBV5-8 and TRBJ1-6; tentative D call: TRBD1 (5 bases). This clonotype originated in a man younger than 40 who received the YFV17D yellow fever vaccine. Sequenced here: CD4+ T cells sorted from PBMCs, sampled 10 days after the yellow fever booster vaccination. CDR3 bases: TGTGCCAGCAGCTCCGGTGCCAGGGTTACTTCACCCCTCCACTTT. Its protein product is CASSSGARVTSPLHF.